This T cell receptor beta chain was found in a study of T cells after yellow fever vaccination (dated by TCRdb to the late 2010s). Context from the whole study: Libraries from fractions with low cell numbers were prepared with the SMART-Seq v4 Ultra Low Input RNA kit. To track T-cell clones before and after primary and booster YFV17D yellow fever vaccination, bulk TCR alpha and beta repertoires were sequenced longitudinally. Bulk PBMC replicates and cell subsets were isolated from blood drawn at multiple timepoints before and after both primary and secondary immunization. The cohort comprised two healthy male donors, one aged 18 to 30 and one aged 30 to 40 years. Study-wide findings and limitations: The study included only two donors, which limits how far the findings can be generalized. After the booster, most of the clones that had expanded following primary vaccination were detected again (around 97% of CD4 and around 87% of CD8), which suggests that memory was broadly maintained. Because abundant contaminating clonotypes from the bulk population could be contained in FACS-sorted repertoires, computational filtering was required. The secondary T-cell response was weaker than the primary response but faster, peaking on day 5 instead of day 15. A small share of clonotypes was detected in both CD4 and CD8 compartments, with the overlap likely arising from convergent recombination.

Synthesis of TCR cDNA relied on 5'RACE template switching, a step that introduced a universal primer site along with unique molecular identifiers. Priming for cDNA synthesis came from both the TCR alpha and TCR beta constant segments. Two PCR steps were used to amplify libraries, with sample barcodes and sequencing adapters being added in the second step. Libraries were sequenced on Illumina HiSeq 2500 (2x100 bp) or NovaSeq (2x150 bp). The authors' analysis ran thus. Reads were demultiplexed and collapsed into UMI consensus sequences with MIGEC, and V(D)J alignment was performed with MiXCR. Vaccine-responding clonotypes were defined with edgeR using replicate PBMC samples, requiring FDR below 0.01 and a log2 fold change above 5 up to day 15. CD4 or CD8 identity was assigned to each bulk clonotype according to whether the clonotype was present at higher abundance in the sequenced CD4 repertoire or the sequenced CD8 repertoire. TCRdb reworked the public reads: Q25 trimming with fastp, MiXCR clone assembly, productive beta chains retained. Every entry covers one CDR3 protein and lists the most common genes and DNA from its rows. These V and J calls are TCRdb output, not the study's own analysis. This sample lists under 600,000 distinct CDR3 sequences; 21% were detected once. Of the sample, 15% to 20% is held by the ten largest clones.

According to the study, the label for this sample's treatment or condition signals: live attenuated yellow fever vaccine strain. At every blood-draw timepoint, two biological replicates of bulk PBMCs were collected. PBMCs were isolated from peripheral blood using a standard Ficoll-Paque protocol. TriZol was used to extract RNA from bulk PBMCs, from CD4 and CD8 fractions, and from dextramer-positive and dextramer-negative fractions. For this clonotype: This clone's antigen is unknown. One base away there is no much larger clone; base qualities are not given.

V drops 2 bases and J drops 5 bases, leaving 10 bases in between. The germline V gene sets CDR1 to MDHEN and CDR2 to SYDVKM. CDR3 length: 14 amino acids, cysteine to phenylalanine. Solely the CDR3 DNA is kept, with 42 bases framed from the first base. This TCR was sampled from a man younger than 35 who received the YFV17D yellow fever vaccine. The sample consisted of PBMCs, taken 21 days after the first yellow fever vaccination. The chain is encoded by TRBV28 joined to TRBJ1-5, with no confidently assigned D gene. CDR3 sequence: CASSLEQPHQPQHF. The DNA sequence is TGTGCCAGCAGTTTAGAGCAGCCCCATCAGCCCCAGCATTTT.